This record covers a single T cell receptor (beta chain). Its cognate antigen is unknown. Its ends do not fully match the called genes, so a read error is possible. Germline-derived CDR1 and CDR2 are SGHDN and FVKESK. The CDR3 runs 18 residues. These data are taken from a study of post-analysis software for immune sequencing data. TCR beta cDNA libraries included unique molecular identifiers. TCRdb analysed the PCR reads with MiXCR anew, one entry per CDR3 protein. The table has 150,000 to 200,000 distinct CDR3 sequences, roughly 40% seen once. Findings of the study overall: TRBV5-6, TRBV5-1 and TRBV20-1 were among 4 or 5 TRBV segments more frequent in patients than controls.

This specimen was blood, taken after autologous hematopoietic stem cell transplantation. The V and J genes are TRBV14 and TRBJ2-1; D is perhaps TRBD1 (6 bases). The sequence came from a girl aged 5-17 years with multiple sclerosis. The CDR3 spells CASSQGGWFGGRNNEQFF. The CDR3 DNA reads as TGCGCCAGCAGCCAAGGGGGTTGGTTTGGGGGAAGAAACAATGAGCAGTTCTTC.